These T cell receptor beta chains were read from a single sample in a study of CD8 T cells in ankylosing spondylitis. Each CDR3 protein is one row after TCRdb ran MiXCR on the 5' RACE reads. The table has roughly 90,000 distinct CDR3 sequences, approximately 8.9% seen once. Specimen: blood, either unsorted or a sorted T cell fraction (not recorded which). The source of these receptors is a male donor with ankylosing spondylitis. Each CDR3 is given with its conserved first and last residue. Each record gives: J gene, clone size, V gene, D gene, CDR3 DNA, CDR3 protein. A D gene is named only where the DNA matches it firmly. Rows may omit the clone size; those that give it use once, few, many or a size class.

J: TRBJ2-3
size: .
V: TRBV6-1
D: TRBD2
DNA: TGTGCCAGCAGCCCGGGGGGCCTCCGACTAGCGGGAGTAGCAGATACGCAGTATTTT
CDR3: CASSPGGLRLAGVADTQYF

J: TRBJ2-7
size: many
V: TRBV7-9
D: .
DNA: TGTGCCAGCAGCTTAGGTGGAACCTACGAGCAGTACTTC
CDR3: CASSLGGTYEQYF

J: TRBJ2-2
size: few
V: TRBV21-1
D: .
DNA: TGTGCCAGCAGCATCAGGGGGGGAACCGCCGGGGAGCTGTTTTTT
CDR3: CASSIRGGTAGELFF

J: TRBJ2-3
size: many
V: TRBV20-1
D: .
DNA: TGCAGTGCTAAAGGCGACACCAGCACAGATACGCAGTATTTT
CDR3: CSAKGDTSTDTQYF

J: TRBJ2-7
size: many
V: TRBV4-1
D: .
DNA: TGCGCCAGCAGCCCAGATCCAGCGGAAAACTCCTACGAGCAGTACTTC
CDR3: CASSPDPAENSYEQYF

J: TRBJ2-3
size: few
V: TRBV21-1
D: .
DNA: TGTGCCAGCAGCTCCCGGGACTGGGACACAGATACGCAGTATTTT
CDR3: CASSSRDWDTDTQYF

J: TRBJ2-7
size: many
V: TRBV25-1
D: TRBD1
DNA: TGTGCCAGTACGGGGACAGGAATATCCTACGAGCAGTACTTC
CDR3: CASTGTGISYEQYF

J: TRBJ2-7
size: many
V: TRBV29-1
D: TRBD1
DNA: TGCAGCGTTGATCGACAGGGCCATCCTCCGTACGAGCAGTACTTC
CDR3: CSVDRQGHPPYEQYF

J: TRBJ2-2
size: .
V: TRBV20-1
D: TRBD2
DNA: TGCAGTGCGCCGACTAGCGGGGGTTTCACCGGGGAGCTGTTTTTT
CDR3: CSAPTSGGFTGELFF

J: TRBJ2-1
size: .
V: TRBV2
D: .
DNA: TGTGCCAGCAGTGGGGGGTCAGGGCAGTTCTTC
CDR3: CASSGGSGQFF

J: TRBJ2-1
size: .
V: TRBV5-1
D: TRBD2
DNA: TGCGCCAGCAGCTTGTATACTAGCGGGATGAATGAGCAGTTCTTC
CDR3: CASSLYTSGMNEQFF

J: TRBJ1-2
size: .
V: TRBV15
D: .
DNA: TGTGCCACCAGCAGAGGTGTCGGGACACAAACTAACTATGGCTACACCTTC
CDR3: CATSRGVGTQTNYGYTF

J: TRBJ2-2
size: .
V: TRBV6-1
D: .
DNA: TGTGCCAGCAGTGTTGGCAGGGTGAACACCGGGGAGCTGTTTTTT
CDR3: CASSVGRVNTGELFF

J: TRBJ2-1
size: many
V: TRBV14
D: TRBD2
DNA: TGTGCCAGCAGCCGCGGGAGCGGGAGAATCTTCGGGAATGAGCAGTTCTTC
CDR3: CASSRGSGRIFGNEQFF

J: TRBJ2-7
size: many
V: TRBV2
D: .
DNA: TGTGCCAGCAGTGAACGCACAGCCCCTGCCTACGAGCAGTACTTC
CDR3: CASSERTAPAYEQYF

J: TRBJ2-5
size: few
V: TRBV7-7
D: .
DNA: TGTGCCAGCAGCTTAGCGCCTGCTAGCAAAGAGACCCAGTACTTC
CDR3: CASSLAPASKETQYF

J: TRBJ1-1
size: many
V: TRBV5-1
D: .
DNA: TGCGCCACCTCCTGGGCCGGGGGCGAAGGTACTGAAGCTTTCTTT
CDR3: CATSWAGGEGTEAFF

J: TRBJ1-2
size: .
V: TRBV5-4
D: .
DNA: TGTGCCAGCAGCCTGAGACTCGAGGGCTATGGCTACACCTTC
CDR3: CASSLRLEGYGYTF

J: TRBJ2-7
size: few
V: TRBV20-1
D: .
DNA: TGCAGTGCTCCGCCGGGGGAGATTCTATACGAGCAGTACTTC
CDR3: CSAPPGEILYEQYF

J: TRBJ2-2
size: many
V: TRBV27
D: TRBD2
DNA: TGTGCCAGCAGTTTATCGGCTAGCGGGAGATATAACACCGGGGAGCTGTTTTTT
CDR3: CASSLSASGRYNTGELFF

J: TRBJ2-1
size: .
V: TRBV12-3/TRBV12-4
D: .
DNA: TGTGCCAGTTACGTTGGGGGTGAGCAGTTCTTC
CDR3: CASYVGGEQFF

J: TRBJ2-1
size: many
V: TRBV11-2
D: TRBD1
DNA: TGTGCCAGCAGCCCCGGCAGGACAGGGGTTTCTGAGCAGTTCTTC
CDR3: CASSPGRTGVSEQFF

J: TRBJ1-1
size: .
V: TRBV18
D: .
DNA: TGTGCCAGCTCTTCCGAGTGGGAGAGCACTGAAGCTTTCTTT
CDR3: CASSSEWESTEAFF

J: TRBJ2-1
size: few
V: TRBV27
D: .
DNA: TGTGCCAGCATGTTGATGGGACATAGCTCGGGTGAGCAGTTCTTC
CDR3: CASMLMGHSSGEQFF

J: TRBJ2-4
size: many
V: TRBV7-9
D: .
DNA: TGTGCCAGCAGCTTAGAGGGAAACATTCAGTACTTC
CDR3: CASSLEGNIQYF

J: TRBJ1-5
size: .
V: TRBV11-2
D: .
DNA: TGTGCCAGCAGCTTTGGGGGAGGTGATCAGCCCCAGCATTTT
CDR3: CASSFGGGDQPQHF

J: TRBJ2-1
size: few
V: TRBV10-1
D: TRBD2
DNA: TGCGCCAGCAGTGAGATACCGGGACTAGCGGCCGAACTGCAGTTCTTC
CDR3: CASSEIPGLAAELQFF

J: TRBJ2-1
size: many
V: TRBV27
D: .
DNA: TGTGCCAGCAGTTCTATTATGGATGAGCAGTTCTTC
CDR3: CASSSIMDEQFF

J: TRBJ1-2
size: many
V: TRBV12-3/TRBV12-4
D: .
DNA: TGTGCCAGCAGTTATTCCGGGGAGAACTATGGCTACACCTTC
CDR3: CASSYSGENYGYTF

J: TRBJ2-2
size: many
V: TRBV10-3
D: .
DNA: TGTGCCATCAGCGATGACGCAGCGAACACCGGGGAGCTGTTTTTT
CDR3: CAISDDAANTGELFF

J: TRBJ2-7
size: few
V: TRBV30
D: TRBD2
DNA: TGTGCCTGGAGCCACGGACTAGCCCACGAGCAGTACTTC
CDR3: CAWSHGLAHEQYF

J: TRBJ2-3
size: .
V: TRBV10-3
D: .
DNA: TGTGCCATCAGTGAGGCCATCCACACAGATACGCAGTATTTT
CDR3: CAISEAIHTDTQYF

J: TRBJ2-7
size: many
V: TRBV7-9
D: TRBD2
DNA: TGTGCCAGCAGCTTAAGCGGGAACTACGAGCAGTACTTC
CDR3: CASSLSGNYEQYF

J: TRBJ1-1
size: many
V: TRBV2
D: .
DNA: TGTGCCAGCAGGATAACAGTGAACACTGAAGCTTTCTTT
CDR3: CASRITVNTEAFF

J: TRBJ2-3
size: .
V: TRBV5-1
D: .
DNA: TGCGCCAGCAGCTTGGCCGGGCCCGATACGCAGTATTTT
CDR3: CASSLAGPDTQYF

J: TRBJ2-7
size: few
V: TRBV15
D: .
DNA: TGTGCCACCAGCACCGGGATCTCCTACGAGCAGTACTTC
CDR3: CATSTGISYEQYF

J: TRBJ2-7
size: few
V: TRBV6-1
D: TRBD1
DNA: TGTGCCAGCAGTGCTTTGAGGGAGGGACAGGGCAACGAGCAGTACTTC
CDR3: CASSALREGQGNEQYF

J: TRBJ1-2
size: .
V: TRBV18
D: TRBD1
DNA: TGTGCCAGCTCACCATTAAGGGGGCCCAACTATGGCTACACCTTC
CDR3: CASSPLRGPNYGYTF

J: TRBJ2-5
size: many
V: TRBV2
D: TRBD1
DNA: TGTGCCAGCAGAGATACAGGGGGGACGGGAGAGACCCAGTACTTC
CDR3: CASRDTGGTGETQYF

J: TRBJ2-3
size: few
V: TRBV11-2
D: .
DNA: TGTGCCAGCAGCTTAGGAACGGGTACGCAGTATTTT
CDR3: CASSLGTGTQYF

J: TRBJ1-5
size: many
V: TRBV7-9
D: TRBD1
DNA: TGTGCCAGCAGCGAGGGACAGGGGGAACAGCCCCAGCATTTT
CDR3: CASSEGQGEQPQHF

J: TRBJ2-1
size: many
V: TRBV3-1
D: .
DNA: TGTGCCAGCAGCCATGATCGTTACAATGAGCAGTTCTTC
CDR3: CASSHDRYNEQFF

J: TRBJ2-1
size: many
V: TRBV6-1
D: .
DNA: TGTGCCAGCAGTGATGGGGTACTAAGCCCGAGCTCCTACAATGAGCAGTTCTTC
CDR3: CASSDGVLSPSSYNEQFF

J: TRBJ1-2
size: few
V: TRBV12-3/TRBV12-4
D: TRBD1
DNA: TGTGCCAGCAGTTTCACGACAGGGGGCGATGGCTACACCTTC
CDR3: CASSFTTGGDGYTF

J: TRBJ2-7
size: few
V: TRBV5-1
D: .
DNA: TGCGCCAGCAGCTTGGGTATCCACGAGCAGTACTTC
CDR3: CASSLGIHEQYF

J: TRBJ2-1
size: many
V: TRBV2
D: .
DNA: TGTGCCAGCAGTGAATGGGGCCCTAGCGACAATTACAATGAGCAGTTCTTC
CDR3: CASSEWGPSDNYNEQFF

J: TRBJ2-1
size: few
V: TRBV5-8
D: .
DNA: TGTGCCAGCAACGAGGACAGCTCCTACAATGAGCAGTTCTTC
CDR3: CASNEDSSYNEQFF

J: TRBJ2-7
size: many
V: TRBV29-1
D: TRBD2
DNA: TGCAGCGTTGACGAGGGAGGGCAGGAGCAGTACTTC
CDR3: CSVDEGGQEQYF

J: TRBJ2-3
size: .
V: TRBV27
D: .
DNA: TGTGCCAGCAGTTTTCCAGGGATCACAGATACGCAGTATTTT
CDR3: CASSFPGITDTQYF

J: TRBJ1-2
size: .
V: TRBV24-1
D: TRBD1
DNA: TGTGCCACCAGTGCGACAGGGAACTGGCAAAACTATGGCTACACCTTC
CDR3: CATSATGNWQNYGYTF

J: TRBJ2-6
size: many
V: TRBV7-2
D: .
DNA: TGTGCCAGCAGCGTCATACGGTTATCTGGGGCCAACGTCCTGACTTTC
CDR3: CASSVIRLSGANVLTF

J: TRBJ1-2
size: .
V: TRBV7-6
D: TRBD1
DNA: TGTGCCAGCAGCGGAGGGACAGGGGGCTATGGCTACACCTTC
CDR3: CASSGGTGGYGYTF